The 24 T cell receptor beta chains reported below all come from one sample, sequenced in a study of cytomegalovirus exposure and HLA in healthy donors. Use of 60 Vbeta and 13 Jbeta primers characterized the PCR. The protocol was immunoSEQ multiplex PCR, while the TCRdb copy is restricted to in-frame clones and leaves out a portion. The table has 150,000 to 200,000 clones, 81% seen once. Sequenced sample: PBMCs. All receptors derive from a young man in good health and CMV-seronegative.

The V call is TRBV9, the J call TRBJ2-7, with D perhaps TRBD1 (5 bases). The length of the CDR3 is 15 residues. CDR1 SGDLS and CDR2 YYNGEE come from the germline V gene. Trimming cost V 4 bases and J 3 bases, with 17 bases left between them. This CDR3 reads CASSPRQQTFYEQYF. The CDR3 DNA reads TGTGCCAGCAGCCCCCGACAGCAAACCTTCTACGAGCAGTACTTC.

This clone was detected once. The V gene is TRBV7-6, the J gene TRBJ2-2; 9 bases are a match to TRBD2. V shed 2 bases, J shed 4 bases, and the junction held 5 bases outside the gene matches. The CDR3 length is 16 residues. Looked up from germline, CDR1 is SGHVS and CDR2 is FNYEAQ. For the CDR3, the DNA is TGTGCCAGCAGCTTACAGGAGGGACTAGCCACCGGGGAGCTGTTTTTT. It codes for CASSLQEGLATGELFF.

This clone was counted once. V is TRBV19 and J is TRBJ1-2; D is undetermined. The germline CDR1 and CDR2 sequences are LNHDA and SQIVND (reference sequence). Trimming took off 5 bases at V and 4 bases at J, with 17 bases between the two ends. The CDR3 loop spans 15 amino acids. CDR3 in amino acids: CASSSTRRPFYGYTF. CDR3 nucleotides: TGTGCCAGTAGTTCCACCCGGCGGCCCTTCTATGGCTACACCTTC.

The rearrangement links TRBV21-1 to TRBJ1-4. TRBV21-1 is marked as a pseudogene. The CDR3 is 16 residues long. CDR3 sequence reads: CASPFSAGGLAEKLFF. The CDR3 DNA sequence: TGTGCCAGCCCCTTTTCAGCGGGGGGTCTCGCTGAAAAACTGTTTTTT.

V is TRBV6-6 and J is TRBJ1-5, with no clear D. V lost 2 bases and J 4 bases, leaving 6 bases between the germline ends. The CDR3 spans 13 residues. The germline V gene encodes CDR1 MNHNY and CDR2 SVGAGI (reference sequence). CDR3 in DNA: TGTGCCAGCAGTTACGGCTTTAATCAGCCCCAGCATTTT. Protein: CASSYGFNQPQHF.

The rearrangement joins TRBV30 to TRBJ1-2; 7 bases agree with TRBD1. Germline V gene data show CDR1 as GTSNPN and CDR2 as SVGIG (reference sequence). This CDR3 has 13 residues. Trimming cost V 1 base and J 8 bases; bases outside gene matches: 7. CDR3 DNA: TGTGCCTGGAGTGCCAGGACAGGTCTCGGCTACACCTTC. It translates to CAWSARTGLGYTF.

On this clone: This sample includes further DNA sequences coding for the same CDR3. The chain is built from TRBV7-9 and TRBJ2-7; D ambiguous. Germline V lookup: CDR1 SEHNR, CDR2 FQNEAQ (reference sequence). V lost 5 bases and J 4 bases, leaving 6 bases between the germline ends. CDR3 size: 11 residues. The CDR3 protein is CASSPLYEQYF. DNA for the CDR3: TGTGCCAGCAGCCCATTGTACGAGCAGTACTTC.

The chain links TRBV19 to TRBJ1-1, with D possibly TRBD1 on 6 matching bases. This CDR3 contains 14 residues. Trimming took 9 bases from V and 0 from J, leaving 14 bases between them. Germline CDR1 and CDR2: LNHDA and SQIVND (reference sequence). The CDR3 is CASRTGTLNTEAFF. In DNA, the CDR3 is TGTGCCAGCCGAACCGGGACACTGAACACTGAAGCTTTCTTT. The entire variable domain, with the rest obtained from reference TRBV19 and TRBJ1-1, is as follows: DGGITQSPKYLFRKEGQNVTLSCEQNLNHDAMYWYRQDPGQGLRLIYYSQIVNDFQKGDIAEGYSVSREKKESFPLTVTSAQKNPTAFYLCASRTGTLNTEAFFGQGTRLTVV.

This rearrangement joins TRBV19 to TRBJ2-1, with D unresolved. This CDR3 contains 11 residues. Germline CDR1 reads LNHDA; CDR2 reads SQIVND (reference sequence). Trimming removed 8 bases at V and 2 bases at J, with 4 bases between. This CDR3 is CASLTYNEQFF. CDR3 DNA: TGTGCCAGTCTAACCTACAATGAGCAGTTCTTC.

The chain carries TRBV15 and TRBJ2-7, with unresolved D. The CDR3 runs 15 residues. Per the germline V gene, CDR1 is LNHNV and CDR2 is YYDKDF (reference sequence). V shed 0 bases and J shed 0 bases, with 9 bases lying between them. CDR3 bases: TGTGCCACCAGCAGAGATCCAACAGCCTCCTACGAGCAGTACTTC. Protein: CATSRDPTASYEQYF.

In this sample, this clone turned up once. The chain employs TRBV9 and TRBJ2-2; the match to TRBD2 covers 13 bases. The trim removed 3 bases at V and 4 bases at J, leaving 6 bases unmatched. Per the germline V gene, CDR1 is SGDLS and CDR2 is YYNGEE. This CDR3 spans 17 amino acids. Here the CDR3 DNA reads TGTGCCAGCAGCGAAGGACTAGCGGGAGTCCTCACCGGGGAGCTGTTTTTT. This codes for CASSEGLAGVLTGELFF.

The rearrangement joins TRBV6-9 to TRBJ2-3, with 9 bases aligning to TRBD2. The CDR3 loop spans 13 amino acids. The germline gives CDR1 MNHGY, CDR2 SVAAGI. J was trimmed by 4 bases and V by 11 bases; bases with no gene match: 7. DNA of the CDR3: TGTGCCCGAGCGGGACTAGCCGCAGATACGCAGTATTTT. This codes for CARAGLAADTQYF.

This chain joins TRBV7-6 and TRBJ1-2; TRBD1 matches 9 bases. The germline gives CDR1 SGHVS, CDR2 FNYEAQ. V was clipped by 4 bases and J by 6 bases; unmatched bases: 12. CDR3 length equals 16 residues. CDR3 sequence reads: CASSSTDSGTGNGYTF. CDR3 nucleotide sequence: TGTGCCAGCAGCTCGACAGATTCCGGGACAGGGAATGGCTACACCTTC.

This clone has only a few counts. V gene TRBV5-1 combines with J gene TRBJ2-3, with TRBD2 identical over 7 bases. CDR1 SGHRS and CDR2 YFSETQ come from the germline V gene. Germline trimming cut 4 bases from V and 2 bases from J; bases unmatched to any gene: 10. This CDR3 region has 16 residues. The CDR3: CASSLSPSGNTDTQYF. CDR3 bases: TGCGCCAGCAGCCTCTCCCCTAGCGGTAACACAGATACGCAGTATTTT.

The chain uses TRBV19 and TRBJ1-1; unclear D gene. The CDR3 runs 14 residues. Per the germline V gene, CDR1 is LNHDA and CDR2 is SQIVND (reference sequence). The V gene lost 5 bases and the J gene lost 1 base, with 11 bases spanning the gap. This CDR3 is CASSALTANTEAFF. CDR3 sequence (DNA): TGTGCCAGTAGTGCCCTCACAGCGAACACTGAAGCTTTCTTT.

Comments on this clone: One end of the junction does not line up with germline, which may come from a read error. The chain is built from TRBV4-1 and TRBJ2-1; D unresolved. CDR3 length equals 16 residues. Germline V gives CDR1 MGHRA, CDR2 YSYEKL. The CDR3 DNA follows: TGCGCCAGCAGCCAAGATAATCTTCGGTCTTACAGTGAGCAGTTCTTC. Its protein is CASSQDNLRSYSEQFF.

CDR3 protein: CASSQDSTGGNYEQYF. In nucleotides, the CDR3 is TGCGCCAGCAGCCAAGATTCGACAGGGGGTAACTACGAGCAGTACTTC. V usage is TRBV4-3 and J usage is TRBJ2-7, with 9 bases that match TRBD1. Looked up from germline, CDR1 is LGHNA and CDR2 is YSLEER. CDR3 length: 16 residues. V was clipped by 0 bases and J by 3 bases; unmatched bases: 6.

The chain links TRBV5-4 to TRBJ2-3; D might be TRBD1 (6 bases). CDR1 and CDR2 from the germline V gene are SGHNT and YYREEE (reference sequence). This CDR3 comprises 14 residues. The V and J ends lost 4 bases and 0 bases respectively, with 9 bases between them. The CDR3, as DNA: TGTGCCAGCAGCCGGACAGCTAGCACAGATACGCAGTATTTT. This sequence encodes CASSRTASTDTQYF. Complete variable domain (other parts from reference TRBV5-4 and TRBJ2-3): ETGVTQSPTHLIKTRGQQVTLRCSSQSGHNTVSWYQQALGQGPQFIFQYYREEENGRGNFPPRFSGLQFPNYSSELNVNALELDDSALYLCASSRTASTDTQYFGPGTRLTVL.

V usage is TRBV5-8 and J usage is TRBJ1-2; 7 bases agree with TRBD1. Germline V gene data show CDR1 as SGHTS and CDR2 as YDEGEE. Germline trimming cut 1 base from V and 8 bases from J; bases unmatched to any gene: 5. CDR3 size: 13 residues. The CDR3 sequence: CASSLRDRHGYTF. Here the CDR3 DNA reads TGTGCCAGCAGCTTGAGGGACAGACACGGCTACACCTTC.

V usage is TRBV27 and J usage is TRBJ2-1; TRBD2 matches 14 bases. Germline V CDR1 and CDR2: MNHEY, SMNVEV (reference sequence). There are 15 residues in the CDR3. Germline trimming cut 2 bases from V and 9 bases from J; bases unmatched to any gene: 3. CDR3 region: CASSLGTSGGGEQFF. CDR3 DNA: TGTGCCAGCAGTTTAGGGACTAGCGGGGGAGGTGAGCAGTTCTTC.

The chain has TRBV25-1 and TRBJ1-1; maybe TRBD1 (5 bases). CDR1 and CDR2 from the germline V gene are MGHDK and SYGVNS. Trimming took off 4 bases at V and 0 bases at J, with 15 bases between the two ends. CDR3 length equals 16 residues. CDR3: CASSADRSPMNTEAFF. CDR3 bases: TGTGCCAGCAGTGCCGACAGAAGTCCCATGAACACTGAAGCTTTCTTT. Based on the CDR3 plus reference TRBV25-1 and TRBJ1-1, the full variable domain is EADIYQTPRYLVIGTGKKITLECSQTMGHDKMYWYQQDPGMELHLIHYSYGVNSTEKGDLSSESTVSRIRTEHFPLTLESARPSHTSQYLCASSADRSPMNTEAFFGQGTRLTVV.

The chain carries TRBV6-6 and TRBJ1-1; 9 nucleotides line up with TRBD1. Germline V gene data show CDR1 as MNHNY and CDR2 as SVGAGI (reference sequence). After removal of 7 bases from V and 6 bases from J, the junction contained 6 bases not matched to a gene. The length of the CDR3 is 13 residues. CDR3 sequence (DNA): TGTGCCAGCACCGGACAGGGGATCGCTGAAGCTTTCTTT. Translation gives CASTGQGIAEAFF.

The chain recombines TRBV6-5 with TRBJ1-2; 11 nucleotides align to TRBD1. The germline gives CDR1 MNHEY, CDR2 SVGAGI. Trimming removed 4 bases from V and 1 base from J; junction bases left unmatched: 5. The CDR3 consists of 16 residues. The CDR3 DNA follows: TGTGCCAGCAGTTCGGGACAGGGGGGGTTTAACTATGGCTACACCTTC. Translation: CASSSGQGGFNYGYTF.

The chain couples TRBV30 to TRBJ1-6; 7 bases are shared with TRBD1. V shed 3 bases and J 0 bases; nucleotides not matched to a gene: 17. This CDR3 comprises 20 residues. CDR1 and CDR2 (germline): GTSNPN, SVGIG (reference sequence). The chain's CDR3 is CAWSRRGYDPLSSYNSPLHF. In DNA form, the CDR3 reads TGTGCCTGGAGCCGCAGGGGGTATGATCCCCTGAGCTCCTATAATTCACCCCTCCACTTT.